Described below is a single T cell receptor (beta chain) sequence and its context. In Cohort 3, a recovered donor had either two negative PCRs, clearance, or symptom resolution. This record belongs to a study of blood T cell repertoires in COVID-19. Source study methods: Reference gene primer amplification in the assay estimated nucleated cell counts. TCRdb keeps only in-frame clones here, not all; method: immunoSEQ multiplex PCR. For V, J and clone size, that table is used; D and trimming come from the DNA. Found here are 80,000 to 130,000 clones, 86% of them singletons; the top ten hold less than 3%. CDR3 size: 13 residues. Per germline, CDR1 SGHTA and CDR2 FQGTGA. With 2 bases removed from V and 4 bases from J, the gap between germline ends came to 8 bases.

The receptor comes from a woman aged 45-60 years who had recovered from COVID-19. The specimen sequenced was PBMCs or T cells enriched from blood (not recorded which). The rearrangement links TRBV7-3 to TRBJ1-2; D is possibly TRBD1 (5 bases). The CDR3 loop is CASSLSGGYGYTF. The CDR3 region has the DNA TGTGCCAGCAGCTTATCCGGGGGCTATGGCTACACCTTC.